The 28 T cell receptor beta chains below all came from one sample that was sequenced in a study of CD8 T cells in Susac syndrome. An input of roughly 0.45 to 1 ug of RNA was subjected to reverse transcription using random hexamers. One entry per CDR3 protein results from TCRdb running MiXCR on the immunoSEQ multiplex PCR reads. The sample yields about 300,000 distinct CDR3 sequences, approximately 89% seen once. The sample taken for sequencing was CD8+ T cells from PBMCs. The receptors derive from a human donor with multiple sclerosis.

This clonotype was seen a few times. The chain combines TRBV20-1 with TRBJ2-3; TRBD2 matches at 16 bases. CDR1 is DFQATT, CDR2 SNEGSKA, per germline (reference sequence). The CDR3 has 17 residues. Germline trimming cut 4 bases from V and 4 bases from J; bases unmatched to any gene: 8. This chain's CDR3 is CSAKGTSGGGWADTQYF. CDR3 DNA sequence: TGCAGTGCTAAGGGGACTAGCGGGGGGGGCTGGGCAGATACGCAGTATTTT.

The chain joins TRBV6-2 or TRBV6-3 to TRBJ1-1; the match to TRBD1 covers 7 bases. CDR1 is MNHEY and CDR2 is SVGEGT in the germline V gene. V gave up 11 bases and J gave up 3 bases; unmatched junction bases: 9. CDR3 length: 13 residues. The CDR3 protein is CAGSQQGYTEAFF. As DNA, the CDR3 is TGTGCCGGCTCGCAACAGGGGTACACTGAAGCTTTCTTT.

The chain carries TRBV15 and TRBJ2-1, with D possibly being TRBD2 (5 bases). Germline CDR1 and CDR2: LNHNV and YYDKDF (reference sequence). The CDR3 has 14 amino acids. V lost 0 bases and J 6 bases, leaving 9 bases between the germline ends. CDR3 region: CATSRELASNEQFF. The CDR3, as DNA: TGTGCCACCAGCAGAGAGCTAGCTTCCAATGAGCAGTTCTTC. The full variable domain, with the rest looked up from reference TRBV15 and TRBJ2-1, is DAMVIQNPRYQVTQFGKPVTLSCSQTLNHNVMYWYQQKSSQAPKLLFHYYDKDFNNEADTPDNFQSRRPNTSFCFLDIRSPGLGDTAMYLCATSRELASNEQFFGPGTRLTVL.

In DNA form, the CDR3 reads TGCAGTGCTACGGCGGCCGGAGGGATTCCTTACGAGCAGTACTTC. This gives the protein CSATAAGGIPYEQYF. This sequence joins TRBV20-1 and TRBJ2-7; D is perhaps TRBD2 (6 bases). The germline V and J ends were trimmed by 4 bases and 4 bases, with 20 bases remaining between them. Germline V CDR1 and CDR2: DFQATT, SNEGSKA (reference sequence). CDR3 length equals 15 residues.

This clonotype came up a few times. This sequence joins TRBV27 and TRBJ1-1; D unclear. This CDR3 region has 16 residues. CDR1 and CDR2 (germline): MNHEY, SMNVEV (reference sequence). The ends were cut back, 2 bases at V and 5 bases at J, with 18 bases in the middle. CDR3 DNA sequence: TGTGCCAGCAGTTTAGTTTACTTAGTCCGCTTGACTGAAGCTTTCTTT. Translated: CASSLVYLVRLTEAFF.

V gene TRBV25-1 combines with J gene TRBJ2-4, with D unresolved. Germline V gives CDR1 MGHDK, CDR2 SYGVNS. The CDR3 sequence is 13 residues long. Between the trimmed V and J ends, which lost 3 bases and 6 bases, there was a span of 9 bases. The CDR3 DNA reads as TGTGCCAGCAGTGAGACCGGCGGAAACATTCAGTACTTC. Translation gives CASSETGGNIQYF.

CDR3 in DNA: TGTGCCAGCAGTCATTTTCGGGTCTTACAAGGGAACATTCAGTACTTC. This translates into CASSHFRVLQGNIQYF. The chain is built from TRBV12-3 or TRBV12-4 and TRBJ2-4; D is uncertain. This CDR3 is 16 amino acids long. Trimming pared 5 bases from V and 7 bases from J, leaving 21 bases between.

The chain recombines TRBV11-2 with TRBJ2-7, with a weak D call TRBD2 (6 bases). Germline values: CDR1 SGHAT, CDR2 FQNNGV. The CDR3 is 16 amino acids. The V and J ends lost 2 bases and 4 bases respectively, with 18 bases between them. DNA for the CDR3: TGTGCCAGCAGCTTACCCGCGGGACTCCTAATATACGAGCAGTACTTC. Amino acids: CASSLPAGLLIYEQYF.

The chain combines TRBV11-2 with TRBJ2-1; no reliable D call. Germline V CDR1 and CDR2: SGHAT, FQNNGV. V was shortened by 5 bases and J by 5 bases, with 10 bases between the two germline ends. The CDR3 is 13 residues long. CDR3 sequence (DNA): TGTGCCAGCAGCCCTCGGACGGACAATGAGCAGTTCTTC. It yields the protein CASSPRTDNEQFF.

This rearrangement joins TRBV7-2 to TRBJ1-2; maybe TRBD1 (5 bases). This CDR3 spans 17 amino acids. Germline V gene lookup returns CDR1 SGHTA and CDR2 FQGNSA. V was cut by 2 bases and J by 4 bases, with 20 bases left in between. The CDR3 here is CASSLSRAAGTIYGYTF. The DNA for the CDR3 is TGTGCCAGCAGCTTATCCCGGGCGGCAGGGACTATCTATGGCTACACCTTC.

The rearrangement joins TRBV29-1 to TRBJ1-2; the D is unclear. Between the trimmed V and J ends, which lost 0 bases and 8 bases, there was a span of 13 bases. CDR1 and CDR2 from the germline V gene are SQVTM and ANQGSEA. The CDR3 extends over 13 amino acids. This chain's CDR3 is CSVEEGQVLGYTF. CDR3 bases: TGCAGCGTTGAAGAAGGGCAGGTCCTCGGCTACACCTTC.

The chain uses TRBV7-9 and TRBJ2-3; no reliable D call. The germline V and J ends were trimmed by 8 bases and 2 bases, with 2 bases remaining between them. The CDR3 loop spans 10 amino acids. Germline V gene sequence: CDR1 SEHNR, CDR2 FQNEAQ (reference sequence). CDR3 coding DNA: TGTGCCAGCTACACAGATACGCAGTATTTT. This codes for CASYTDTQYF.

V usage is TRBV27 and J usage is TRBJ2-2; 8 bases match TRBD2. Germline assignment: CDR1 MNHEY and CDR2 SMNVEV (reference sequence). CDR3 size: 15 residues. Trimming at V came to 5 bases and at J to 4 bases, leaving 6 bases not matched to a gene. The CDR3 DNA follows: TGTGCCAGCAGTCGGGCGGGGGGCATCACCGGGGAGCTGTTTTTT. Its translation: CASSRAGGITGELFF.

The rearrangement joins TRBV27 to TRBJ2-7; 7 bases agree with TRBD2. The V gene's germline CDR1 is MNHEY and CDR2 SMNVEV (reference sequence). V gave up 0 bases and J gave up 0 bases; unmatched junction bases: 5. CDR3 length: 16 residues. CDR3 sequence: CASSLSIGTNSYEQYF. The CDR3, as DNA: TGTGCCAGCAGTTTATCGATTGGGACTAACTCCTACGAGCAGTACTTC.

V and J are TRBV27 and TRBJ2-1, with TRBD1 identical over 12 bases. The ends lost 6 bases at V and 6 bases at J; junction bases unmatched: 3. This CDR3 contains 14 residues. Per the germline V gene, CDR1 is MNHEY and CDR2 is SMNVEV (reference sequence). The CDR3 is CASSRGQGANEQFF. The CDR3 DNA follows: TGTGCCAGCAGCCGGGGACAGGGGGCCAATGAGCAGTTCTTC.

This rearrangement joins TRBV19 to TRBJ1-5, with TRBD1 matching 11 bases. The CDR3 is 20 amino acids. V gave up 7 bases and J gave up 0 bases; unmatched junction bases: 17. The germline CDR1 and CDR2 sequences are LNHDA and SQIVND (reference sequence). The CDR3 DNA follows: TGTGCCAGTACCCCCCATTACGCCGGGACAGGGGGGAATAGCAATCAGCCCCAGCATTTT. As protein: CASTPHYAGTGGNSNQPQHF.

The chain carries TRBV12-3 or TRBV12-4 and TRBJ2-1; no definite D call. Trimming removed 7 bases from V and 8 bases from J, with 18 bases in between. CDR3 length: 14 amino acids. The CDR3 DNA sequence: TGTGCCAGCACCACGGCGACGGACCGCCATGAGCAGTTCTTC. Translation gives CASTTATDRHEQFF.

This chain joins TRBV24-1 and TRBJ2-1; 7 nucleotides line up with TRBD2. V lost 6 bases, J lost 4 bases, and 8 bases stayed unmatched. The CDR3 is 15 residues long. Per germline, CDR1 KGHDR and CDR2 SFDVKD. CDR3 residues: CATSNRLAEYNEQFF. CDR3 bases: TGTGCCACCAGTAACAGGCTAGCGGAATACAATGAGCAGTTCTTC.

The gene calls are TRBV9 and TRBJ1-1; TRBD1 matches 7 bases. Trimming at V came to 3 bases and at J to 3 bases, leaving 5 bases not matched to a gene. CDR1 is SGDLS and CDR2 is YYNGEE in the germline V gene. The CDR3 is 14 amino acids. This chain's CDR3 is CASSASGQYTEAFF. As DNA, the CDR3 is TGTGCCAGCAGCGCTTCGGGACAGTACACTGAAGCTTTCTTT. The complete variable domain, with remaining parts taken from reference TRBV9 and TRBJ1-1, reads DSGVTQTPKHLITATGQRVTLRCSPRSGDLSVYWYQQSLDQGLQFLIQYYNGEERAKGNILERFSAQQFPDLHSELNLSSLELGDSALYFCASSASGQYTEAFFGQGTRLTVV.

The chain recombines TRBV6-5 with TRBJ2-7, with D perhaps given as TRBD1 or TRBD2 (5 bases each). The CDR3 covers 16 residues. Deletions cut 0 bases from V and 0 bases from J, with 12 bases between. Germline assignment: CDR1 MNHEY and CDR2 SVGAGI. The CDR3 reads CASSYSSGAISYEQYF. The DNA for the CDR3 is TGTGCCAGCAGTTACTCGTCCGGGGCGATCTCCTACGAGCAGTACTTC.

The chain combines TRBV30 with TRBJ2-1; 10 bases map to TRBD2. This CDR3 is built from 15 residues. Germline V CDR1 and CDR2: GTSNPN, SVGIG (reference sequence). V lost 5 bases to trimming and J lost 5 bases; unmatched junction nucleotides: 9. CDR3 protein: CAWDPLAGAHNEQFF. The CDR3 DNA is TGTGCCTGGGATCCTCTAGCGGGAGCCCACAATGAGCAGTTCTTC. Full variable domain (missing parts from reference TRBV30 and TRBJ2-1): SQTIHQWPATLVQPVGSPLSLECTVEGTSNPNLYWYRQAAGRGLQLLFYSVGIGQISSEVPQNLSASRPQDRQFILSSKKLLLSDSGFYLCAWDPLAGAHNEQFFGPGTRLTVL.

The CDR3 region is CASSLGPTGGIVEAFF. The DNA for the CDR3 is TGCGCCAGCAGCTTGGGACCGACAGGTGGTATCGTTGAAGCTTTCTTT. The chain recombines TRBV5-1 with TRBJ1-1; D might be TRBD1 (6 bases). Germline-derived CDR1 and CDR2 are SGHRS and YFSETQ. Trimming shortened V by 0 bases and J by 7 bases, and 19 bases separated the two germline ends. The CDR3 runs 16 residues.

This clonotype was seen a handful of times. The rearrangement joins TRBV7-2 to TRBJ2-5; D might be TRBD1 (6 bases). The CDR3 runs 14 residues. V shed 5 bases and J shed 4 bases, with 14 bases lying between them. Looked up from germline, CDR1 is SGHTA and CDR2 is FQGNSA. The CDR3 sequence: CASSPSGGRETQYF. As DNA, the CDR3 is TGTGCCAGCAGCCCTAGTGGGGGCCGAGAGACCCAGTACTTC.

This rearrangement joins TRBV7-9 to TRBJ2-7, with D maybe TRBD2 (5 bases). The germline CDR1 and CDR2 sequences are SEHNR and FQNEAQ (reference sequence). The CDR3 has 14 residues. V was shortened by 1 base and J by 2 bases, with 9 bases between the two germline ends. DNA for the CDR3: TGTGCCAGCAGCTTAGATGCCGGGACCTACGAGCAGTACTTC. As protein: CASSLDAGTYEQYF.

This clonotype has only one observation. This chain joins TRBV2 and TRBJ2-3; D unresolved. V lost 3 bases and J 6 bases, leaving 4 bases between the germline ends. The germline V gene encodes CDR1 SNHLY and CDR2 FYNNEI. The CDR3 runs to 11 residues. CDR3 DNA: TGTGCCAGCAGTGATGTGGATACGCAGTATTTT. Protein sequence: CASSDVDTQYF.

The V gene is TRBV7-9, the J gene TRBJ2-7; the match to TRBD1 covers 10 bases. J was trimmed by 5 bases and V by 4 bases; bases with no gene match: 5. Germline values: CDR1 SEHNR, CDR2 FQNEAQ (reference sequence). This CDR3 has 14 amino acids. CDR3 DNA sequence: TGTGCCAGCAGCTCGGGGACAGGGGTCGACGAGCAGTACTTC. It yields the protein CASSSGTGVDEQYF.

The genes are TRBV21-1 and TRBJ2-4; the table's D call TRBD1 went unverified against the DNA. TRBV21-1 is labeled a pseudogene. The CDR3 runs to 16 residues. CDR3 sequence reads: CASSIIAGAAKNIQYF. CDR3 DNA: TGTGCCAGCAGCATTATCGCCGGGGCGGCCAAAAACATTCAGTACTTC.

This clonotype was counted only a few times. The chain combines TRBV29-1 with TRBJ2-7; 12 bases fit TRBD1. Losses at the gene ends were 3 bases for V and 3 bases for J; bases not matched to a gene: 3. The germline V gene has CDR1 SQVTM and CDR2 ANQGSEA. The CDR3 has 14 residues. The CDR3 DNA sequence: TGCAGCGTTGAGGGACAGGGGGCGTTCTACGAGCAGTACTTC. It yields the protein CSVEGQGAFYEQYF.